These T cell receptor beta chains were read from a single sample in a study of response to subunit inactivated influenza vaccine. TCRdb reprocessed the RT-PCR reads with MiXCR, giving one entry per CDR3 protein. Among 650,000 to 800,000 distinct CDR3 sequences listed, about 15% were seen once. Sequencing used PBMCs from blood, obtained 14 days before vaccination. The receptors shown here come from a man aged 45-65 years who received an inactivated influenza vaccine. CDR3s include the opening cysteine and the closing phenylalanine or tryptophan. Clone size is stated in some rows and not others, as once, few, many or a class when expanded.

clone size: few
V gene: TRBV24-1
J gene: TRBJ1-5
CDR3 protein: CATNDFGQPQHF

clone size: -
V gene: TRBV7-2
J gene: TRBJ2-2
CDR3 protein: CASSFPSAANTGELFF

clone size: many
V gene: TRBV10-3
J gene: TRBJ1-1
CDR3 protein: CAISAGANTEAFF

clone size: few
V gene: TRBV20-1
J gene: TRBJ2-7
CDR3 protein: CSARGKGGYEQYF

clone size: -
V gene: TRBV12-3/TRBV12-4
J gene: TRBJ2-5
CDR3 protein: CASSLRLAGQETQYF

clone size: few
V gene: TRBV5-6
J gene: TRBJ2-1
CDR3 protein: CASSLGWGRDLGNEQFF

clone size: -
V gene: TRBV20-1
J gene: TRBJ2-3
CDR3 protein: CSVERGGSGTDTQYF

clone size: -
V gene: TRBV3-1
J gene: TRBJ2-2
CDR3 protein: CASSLQFTGELFF

clone size: many
V gene: TRBV4-2
J gene: TRBJ1-2
CDR3 protein: CASSQGRDRGVGYTF

clone size: few
V gene: TRBV4-2
J gene: TRBJ2-7
CDR3 protein: CASSQLAGTSDVYEQYF

clone size: few
V gene: TRBV4-3
J gene: TRBJ2-2
CDR3 protein: CASSHAPGGQTGELFF

clone size: -
V gene: TRBV5-5
J gene: TRBJ1-4
CDR3 protein: CASSLKATNEKLFF

clone size: -
V gene: TRBV5-1
J gene: TRBJ2-3
CDR3 protein: CASSKDTTSTDTQYF

clone size: -
V gene: TRBV20-1
J gene: TRBJ2-7
CDR3 protein: CSASRQPDYEQYF

clone size: -
V gene: TRBV6-2/TRBV6-3
J gene: TRBJ2-7
CDR3 protein: CASRSGAYEQYF

clone size: -
V gene: TRBV11-2
J gene: TRBJ2-7
CDR3 protein: CASSTLTSGYYEQYF

clone size: few
V gene: TRBV20-1
J gene: TRBJ2-5
CDR3 protein: CSASRTGAETQYF

clone size: -
V gene: TRBV6-1
J gene: TRBJ2-2
CDR3 protein: CASCTGWDTGELFF

clone size: few
V gene: TRBV30
J gene: TRBJ2-2
CDR3 protein: CAWSYGGAGSGELFF

clone size: -
V gene: TRBV9
J gene: TRBJ2-2
CDR3 protein: CASSSTRTSPGELFF

clone size: many
V gene: TRBV13
J gene: TRBJ2-1
CDR3 protein: CASSFITGRRVNEQFF

clone size: many
V gene: TRBV11-1
J gene: TRBJ1-2
CDR3 protein: CASSPSTLGTGFNYGYTF

clone size: -
V gene: TRBV5-1
J gene: TRBJ2-7
CDR3 protein: CASSQRTVNDEQYF

clone size: -
V gene: TRBV9
J gene: TRBJ1-1
CDR3 protein: CASSVGRETSEAFF

clone size: few
V gene: TRBV9
J gene: TRBJ2-7
CDR3 protein: CASSVAEGEDYEQYF

clone size: few
V gene: TRBV6-2/TRBV6-3
J gene: TRBJ1-5
CDR3 protein: CASSIRQGGPQHF

clone size: few
V gene: TRBV20-1
J gene: TRBJ2-7
CDR3 protein: CSAQGIYSYEQYF

clone size: -
V gene: TRBV20-1
J gene: TRBJ2-2
CDR3 protein: CSATTSGSSGELFF

clone size: -
V gene: TRBV6-1
J gene: TRBJ2-5
CDR3 protein: CASSEVSEQRGKTQYF

clone size: -
V gene: TRBV11-2
J gene: TRBJ2-7
CDR3 protein: CASTIHPVSYEQYF

clone size: many
V gene: TRBV7-2
J gene: TRBJ2-5
CDR3 protein: CASSLAAGRETQYF

clone size: -
V gene: TRBV9
J gene: TRBJ2-7
CDR3 protein: CASSGTEGSNFYEQYF

clone size: -
V gene: TRBV20-1
J gene: TRBJ2-1
CDR3 protein: CSASVGRLGGNEQFF

clone size: few
V gene: TRBV15
J gene: TRBJ2-3
CDR3 protein: CATSWDRGLTDTQYF

clone size: -
V gene: TRBV3-1
J gene: TRBJ2-7
CDR3 protein: CASSHYGYEGEQYF

clone size: few
V gene: TRBV7-9
J gene: TRBJ2-3
CDR3 protein: CASSLLAGGLADTQYF

clone size: -
V gene: TRBV6-5
J gene: TRBJ2-7
CDR3 protein: CASSYSSGTGTYEQYF

clone size: few
V gene: TRBV12-3/TRBV12-4
J gene: TRBJ1-2
CDR3 protein: CASSFRDGGGGYTF

clone size: -
V gene: TRBV20-1
J gene: TRBJ1-6
CDR3 protein: CSARDIGRGSPLHF

clone size: -
V gene: TRBV7-9
J gene: TRBJ2-2
CDR3 protein: CASSPRTGLNTGELFF

clone size: few
V gene: TRBV27
J gene: TRBJ2-1
CDR3 protein: CASSLGTRGYNEQFF

clone size: -
V gene: TRBV5-1
J gene: TRBJ2-2
CDR3 protein: CASSFGTGHVSNTGELFF